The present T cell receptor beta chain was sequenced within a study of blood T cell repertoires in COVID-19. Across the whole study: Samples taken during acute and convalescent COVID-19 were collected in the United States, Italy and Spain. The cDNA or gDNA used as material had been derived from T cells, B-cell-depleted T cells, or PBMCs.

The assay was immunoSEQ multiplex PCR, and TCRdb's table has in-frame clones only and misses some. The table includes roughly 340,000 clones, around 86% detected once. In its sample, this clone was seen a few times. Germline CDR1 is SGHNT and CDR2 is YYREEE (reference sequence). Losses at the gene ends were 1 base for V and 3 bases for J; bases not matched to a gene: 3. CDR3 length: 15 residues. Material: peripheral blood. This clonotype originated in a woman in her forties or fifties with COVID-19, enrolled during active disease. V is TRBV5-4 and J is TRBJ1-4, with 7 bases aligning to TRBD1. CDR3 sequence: CASSLKTGANEKLFF. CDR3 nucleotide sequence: TGTGCCAGCAGCTTGAAAACAGGGGCTAATGAAAAACTGTTTTTT.